A selection of T cell receptor beta chains follows, all from one sample in a study of blood T cell repertoires in COVID-19. Profiled with immunoSEQ multiplex PCR; TCRdb holds only in-frame clones, not every one. The data contain about 49,000 clones, more than 85% of them singletons. The specimen sequenced was peripheral blood. Receptor source: a human donor in a cohort sampled during active COVID-19. The CDR3 runs from the conserved cysteine through the conserved F or W.

TRBV6-2/TRBV6-3	TRBJ2-1	CASSYDSASYNEQFF
TRBV5-1	TRBJ1-2	CASSLTGQATYGYTF
TRBV29-1	TRBJ2-2	CSVVRTGVGELFF
TRBV28	TRBJ1-1	CASGVGFYTEAFF
TRBV14	TRBJ2-3	CASSQVGDTNTQYF
TRBV27	TRBJ2-5	CATQRGLSGETQYF
TRBV5-6	TRBJ2-5	CASSSTGGGETQYF
TRBV2	TRBJ2-2	CASRRDTGELFF
TRBV9	TRBJ2-3	CASTISAGANTDTQYF
TRBV9	TRBJ1-2	CASSRTGTNYGYTF
TRBV11-2	TRBJ1-6	CASSFSSYNSPLHF
TRBV19	TRBJ1-5	CASCRDYSNQPQHF
TRBV5-1	TRBJ2-5	CASRRDTGPEETQYF
TRBV6-2/TRBV6-3	TRBJ1-2	CASSYDPWTGKKPNYGYTF
TRBV12-3/TRBV12-4	TRBJ1-1	CASSLEEATEAFF
TRBV18	TRBJ1-2	CASYLILQGDGYTF
TRBV7-8	TRBJ2-5	CASSLGTDQETQYF
TRBV12-3/TRBV12-4	TRBJ2-1	CASSFFISNEQFF
TRBV13	TRBJ1-3	CASSLDQGMSGNTIYF
TRBV18	TRBJ2-2	CASSPPTRVTGELFF
TRBV5-1	TRBJ2-5	CASSFPQETQYF
TRBV11-2	TRBJ2-7	CASSLRTGVSYEQYF
TRBV4-1	TRBJ1-2	CASSQDITSAGPGYTF
TRBV5-4	TRBJ2-5	CASSQDVAGETQYF
TRBV4-3	TRBJ1-2	CASSQEFLTGGRGYTF
TRBV27	TRBJ1-5	CASGTGASLAPQHF
TRBV9	TRBJ1-4	CASSGVSGMAEKLFF
TRBV20-1	TRBJ1-6	CSAENLGALHF
TRBV9	TRBJ2-5	CASSIRQEKETQYF
TRBV2	TRBJ2-6	CASSEQGSGANVLTF
TRBV29-1	TRBJ2-4	CSVGGQGGSIQYF
TRBV5-6	TRBJ2-1	CASSQLAGGPYNEQFF
TRBV10-3	TRBJ2-7	CAAGSYEQYF
TRBV7-3	TRBJ1-1	CASRPTDSNTEAFF
TRBV15	TRBJ2-3	CATSRDRLAGSTDTQYF
TRBV6-2/TRBV6-3	TRBJ2-2	CASSRTSGGMTGELFF
TRBV30	TRBJ1-2	CAWGAPGQGNYGYTF
TRBV6-1	TRBJ2-7	CASSEHWLASSYEQYF
TRBV3-1/TRBV3-2	TRBJ2-2	CASSQGRQDRGFIGELFF
TRBV11-3	TRBJ2-1	CASSPRSYNEQFF
TRBV5-1	TRBJ2-2	CASSLAPSGSNTGELFF
TRBV6-5	TRBJ2-2	CASHTSPGNTGELFF
TRBV24-1	TRBJ2-3	CATSDSGTGVTDTQYF
TRBV20-1	TRBJ1-3	CSARVRNTIYF
TRBV2	TRBJ1-2	CAVGGGYTF
TRBV5-6	TRBJ2-7	CASSSLESGASYEQYF
TRBV5-6	TRBJ2-3	CASSKTGGLDTQYF
TRBV30	TRBJ2-5	CAWSGLSGRIGTQYF
TRBV19	TRBJ1-1	CASSRSESANLNTEAFF
TRBV28	TRBJ1-2	CASSTDRAGYTF
TRBV11-1	TRBJ2-7	CASSLVRAYEQYF
TRBV19	TRBJ2-1	CASSAGTGASEQFF
TRBV2	TRBJ2-5	CASRDRVQETQYF
TRBV7-8	TRBJ1-5	CASTRTRSNQPQHF